These 9 T cell receptor beta chains were all obtained from the same sample, sequenced in a study of blood T cell repertoires in COVID-19. Assay used: immunoSEQ multiplex PCR; TCRdb lists only in-frame clones, some missing. The sample has over 400,000 clones, about 89% seen once. Source material: peripheral blood. The source is a woman aged 45-65 years with COVID-19, enrolled during active disease.

The chain recombines TRBV28 with TRBJ1-2; TRBD1 matches 9 bases. Germline V lookup: CDR1 MDHEN, CDR2 SYDVKM. This CDR3 is built from 17 residues. V gave up 5 bases and J gave up 4 bases; unmatched junction bases: 14. The CDR3 coding sequence is TGTGCCAGCAGTCCGGAGGGGGACAGGGCCCGCATCTATGGCTACACCTTC. This codes for CASSPEGDRARIYGYTF.

CDR3 amino acids: CASSPPGWGQGVEQYF. CDR3 DNA sequence: TGTGCCAGCTCACCACCAGGCTGGGGACAGGGTGTGGAGCAGTACTTC. The chain uses TRBV18 and TRBJ2-7, with 9 bases fitting TRBD1. This CDR3 comprises 16 residues. Germline V gene lookup returns CDR1 KGHSH and CDR2 LQKENI. With 0 bases clipped from V and 7 bases from J, the junction kept 10 bases outside the gene matches.

The chain uses TRBV12-3 or TRBV12-4 and TRBJ2-2; D is possibly TRBD2 (6 bases). The germline V and J ends were trimmed by 3 bases and 5 bases, with 7 bases remaining between them. The CDR3 consists of 13 residues. The CDR3 is CASSFRGTGELFF. Written as DNA, the CDR3 is TGTGCCAGCAGTTTCCGGGGGACCGGGGAGCTGTTTTTT.

The genes are TRBV19 and TRBJ2-1; D might be TRBD2 (6 bases). Trimming pared 1 base from V and 1 base from J, leaving 8 bases between. The CDR3 consists of 15 residues. Per the germline V gene, CDR1 is LNHDA and CDR2 is SQIVND (reference sequence). CDR3 protein: CASSIGRGSYNEQFF. CDR3 DNA: TGTGCCAGTAGTATAGGTCGGGGGTCCTACAATGAGCAGTTCTTC.

The chain combines TRBV27 with TRBJ1-1, with 7 bases matching TRBD1. This CDR3 is built from 18 residues. Germline lookup yields CDR1 MNHEY and CDR2 SMNVEV (reference sequence). The ends lost 2 bases at V and 0 bases at J; junction bases unmatched: 12. CDR3 loop: CASSLHSDRPFMNTEAFF. In DNA form, the CDR3 reads TGTGCCAGCAGTTTACACTCGGACAGGCCTTTCATGAACACTGAAGCTTTCTTT.

This sequence joins TRBV10-3 and TRBJ1-4; D is undetermined. The CDR3 runs to 14 residues. The germline V gene encodes CDR1 ENHRY and CDR2 SYGVKD. V was cut by 6 bases and J by 8 bases, with 16 bases left in between. As DNA, the CDR3 is TGTGCCATCAGGCCTGAGGGAGGATGGGAAAAACTGTTTTTT. Translating it yields CAIRPEGGWEKLFF.

This chain joins TRBV6-2 or TRBV6-3 and TRBJ2-3, with 8 bases identical to TRBD1. The junction had 0 bases not matched to a gene; V was cut back by 4 bases and J by 0 bases. The length of the CDR3 is 14 residues. Germline CDR1 MNHEY, CDR2 SVGEGT. This chain's CDR3 is CASSWTGSTDTQYF. The DNA of the CDR3 is TGTGCCAGCAGTTGGACAGGGAGCACAGATACGCAGTATTTT.

The chain joins TRBV27 to TRBJ2-1, with 11 bases matching TRBD1. Germline CDR1 and CDR2: MNHEY and SMNVEV (reference sequence). The V and J ends lost 6 bases and 7 bases, in that order; junction bases with no gene match: 11. The CDR3 runs to 16 residues. CDR3 loop: CASRQYRGQGGNEQFF. The CDR3 DNA reads TGTGCCAGCAGGCAGTATCGGGGACAGGGGGGGAATGAGCAGTTCTTC.

The chain carries TRBV9 and TRBJ1-2; no clear D. This CDR3 spans 11 amino acids. Germline CDR1 is SGDLS and CDR2 is YYNGEE. The V and J ends lost 3 bases and 8 bases respectively, with 8 bases between them. The CDR3 here is CASSATRGYTF. In nucleotides, the CDR3 is TGTGCCAGCAGCGCGACACGAGGCTACACCTTC.